This TCR beta chain comes out of a study of radiation and T cells in renal cell carcinoma. Method: immunoSEQ multiplex PCR; TCRdb's copy keeps in-frame clones and lacks some. This sample has 100,000 to 150,000 clones; about four fifths occur once, and the top ten carry around 3%. Study observations and caveats: No pretreatment tumor biopsies were available for baseline clonotypes. In blood, top tumor clones expanded by 2 weeks, shrinking by 4.

Concerning this clone itself: What it binds is not known.

This sample's time point: baseline pretreatment blood. Treatment reported: 15 Gy SBRT to primary tumor, nephrectomy 4 weeks later. Serial blood draws occurred at baseline and 2 and 4 weeks post-SBRT. This CDR3 comprises 16 residues. V was pared by 4 bases and J by 4 bases, with 17 bases between. Germline values: CDR1 SEHNR, CDR2 FQNEAQ (reference sequence). The sample consisted of blood, taken from a patient whose treatment included radiotherapy and nephrectomy. V usage is TRBV7-9 and J usage is TRBJ2-1; D might be TRBD1 (6 bases). The clonotype comes from a woman aged 55 to 70 with renal cell carcinoma. In DNA form, the CDR3 reads TGTGCCAGCAGCTACTTGGACAGTCCGGCTTACAATGAGCAGTTCTTC. This translates into CASSYLDSPAYNEQFF.